This T cell receptor beta chain is from a study of blood T cells in healthy people across ages. Turning to the study itself: Capture via template switching afforded approximately one barcoded beta molecule per two T cells.

Study-wide results and caveats: Per-million-T-cell TCR beta diversity fell roughly linearly with age.

PCR was performed a second time for 7 to 11 cycles using a sample-barcoded 5' primer and a J-beta primer mix. TCRdb reanalysed the 5' RACE reads using MiXCR and keeps one entry per CDR3 protein. The sample contains about 800,000 distinct CDR3 sequences, around 25% of which appear only once. This clonotype was recorded a few times. The antigen is unknown. With 1 base clipped from V and 5 bases from J, the junction kept 7 bases outside the gene matches. Germline CDR1 reads LNHNV; CDR2 reads YYDKDF (reference sequence). CDR3 length: 15 amino acids. These records were also assigned to another study, of T cells of mothers and their children.

This receptor was identified in a boy younger than 18 in good health. The sequencing input was blood. V gene TRBV15 combines with J gene TRBJ2-5, with 7 bases lining up with TRBD2. DNA for the CDR3: TGTGCCACCAGCAGAGGAGCGGTCGGGGGGGAGACCCAGTACTTC. This translates into CATSRGAVGGETQYF.